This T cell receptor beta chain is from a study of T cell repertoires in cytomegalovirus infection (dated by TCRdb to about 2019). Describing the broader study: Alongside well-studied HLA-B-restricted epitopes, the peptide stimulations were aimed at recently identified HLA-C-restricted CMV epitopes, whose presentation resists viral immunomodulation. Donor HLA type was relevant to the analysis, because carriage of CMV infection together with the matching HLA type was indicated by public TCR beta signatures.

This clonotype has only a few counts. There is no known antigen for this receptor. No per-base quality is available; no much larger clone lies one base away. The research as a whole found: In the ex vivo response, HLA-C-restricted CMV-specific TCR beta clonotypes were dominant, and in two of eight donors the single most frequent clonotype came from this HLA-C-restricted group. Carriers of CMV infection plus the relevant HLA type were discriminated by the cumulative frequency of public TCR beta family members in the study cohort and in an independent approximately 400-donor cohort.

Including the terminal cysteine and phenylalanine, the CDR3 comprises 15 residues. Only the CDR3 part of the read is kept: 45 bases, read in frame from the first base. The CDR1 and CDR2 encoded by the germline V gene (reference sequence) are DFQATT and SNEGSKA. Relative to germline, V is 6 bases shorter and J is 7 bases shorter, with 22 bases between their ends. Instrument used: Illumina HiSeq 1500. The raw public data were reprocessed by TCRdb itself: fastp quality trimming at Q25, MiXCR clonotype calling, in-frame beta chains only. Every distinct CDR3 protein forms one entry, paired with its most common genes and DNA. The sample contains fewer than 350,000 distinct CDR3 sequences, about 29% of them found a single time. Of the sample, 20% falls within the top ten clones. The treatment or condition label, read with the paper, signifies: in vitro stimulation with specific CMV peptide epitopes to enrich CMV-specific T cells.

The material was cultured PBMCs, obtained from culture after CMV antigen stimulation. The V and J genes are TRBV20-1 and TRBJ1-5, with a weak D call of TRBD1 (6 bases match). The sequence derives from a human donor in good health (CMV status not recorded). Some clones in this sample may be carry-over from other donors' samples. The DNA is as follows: TGCAGTGCCCGCACCGGATCGGGGGCTGGGCAGCCCCAGCATTTT. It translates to CSARTGSGAGQPQHF.